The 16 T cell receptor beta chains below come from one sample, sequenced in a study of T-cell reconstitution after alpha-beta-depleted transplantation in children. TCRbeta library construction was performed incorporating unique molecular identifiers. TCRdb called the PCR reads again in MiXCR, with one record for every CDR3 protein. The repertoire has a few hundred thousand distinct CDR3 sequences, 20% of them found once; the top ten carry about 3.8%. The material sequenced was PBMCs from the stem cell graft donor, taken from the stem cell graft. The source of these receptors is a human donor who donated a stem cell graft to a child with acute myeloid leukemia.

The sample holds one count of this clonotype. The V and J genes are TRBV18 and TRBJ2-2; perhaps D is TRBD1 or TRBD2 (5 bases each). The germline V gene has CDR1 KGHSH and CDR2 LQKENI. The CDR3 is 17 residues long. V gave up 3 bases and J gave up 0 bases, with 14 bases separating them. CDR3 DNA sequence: TGTGCCAGCTCACCTCCGGGACGGATCTCGAACACCGGGGAGCTGTTTTTT. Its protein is CASSPPGRISNTGELFF.

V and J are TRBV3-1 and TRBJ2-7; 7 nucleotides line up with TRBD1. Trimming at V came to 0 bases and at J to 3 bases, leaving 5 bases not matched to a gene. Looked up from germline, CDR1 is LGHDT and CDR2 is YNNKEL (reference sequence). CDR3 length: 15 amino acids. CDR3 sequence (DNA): TGTGCCAGCAGCCAAGATTTGGGACAGAACTACGAGCAGTACTTC. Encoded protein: CASSQDLGQNYEQYF.

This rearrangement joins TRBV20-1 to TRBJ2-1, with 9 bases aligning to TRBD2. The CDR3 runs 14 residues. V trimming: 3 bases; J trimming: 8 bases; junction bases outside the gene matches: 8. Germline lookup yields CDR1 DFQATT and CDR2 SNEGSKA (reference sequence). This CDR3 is CSASFSGRWYEQFF. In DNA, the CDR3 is TGCAGTGCTAGTTTTAGCGGGAGATGGTATGAGCAGTTCTTC.

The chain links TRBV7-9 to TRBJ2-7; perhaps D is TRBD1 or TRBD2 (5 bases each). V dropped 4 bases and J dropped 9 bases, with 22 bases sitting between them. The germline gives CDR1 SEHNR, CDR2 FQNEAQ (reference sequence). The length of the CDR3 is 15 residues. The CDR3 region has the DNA TGTGCCAGCAGCTCCCCGTTGGGACCGGGCGATGTGCAGTACTTC. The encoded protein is CASSSPLGPGDVQYF. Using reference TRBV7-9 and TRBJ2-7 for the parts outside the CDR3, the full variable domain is DTGVSQNPRHKITKRGQNVTFRCDPISEHNRLYWYRQTLGQGPEFLTYFQNEAQLEKSRLLSDRFSAERPKGSFSTLEIQRTEQGDSAMYLCASSSPLGPGDVQYFGPGTRLTVT.

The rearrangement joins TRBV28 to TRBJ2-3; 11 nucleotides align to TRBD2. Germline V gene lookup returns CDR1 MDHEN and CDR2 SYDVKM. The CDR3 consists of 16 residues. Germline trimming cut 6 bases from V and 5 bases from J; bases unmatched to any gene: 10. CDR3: CASRPYSGRAGDTQYF. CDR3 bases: TGTGCCAGCAGACCATATAGCGGGAGGGCCGGAGATACGCAGTATTTT.

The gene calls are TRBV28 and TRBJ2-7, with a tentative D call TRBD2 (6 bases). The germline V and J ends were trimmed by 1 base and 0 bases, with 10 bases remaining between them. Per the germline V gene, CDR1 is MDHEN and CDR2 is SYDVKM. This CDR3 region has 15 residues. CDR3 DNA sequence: TGTGCCAGCAGTTTATATGGGAGGAGCTCCTACGAGCAGTACTTC. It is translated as CASSLYGRSSYEQYF.

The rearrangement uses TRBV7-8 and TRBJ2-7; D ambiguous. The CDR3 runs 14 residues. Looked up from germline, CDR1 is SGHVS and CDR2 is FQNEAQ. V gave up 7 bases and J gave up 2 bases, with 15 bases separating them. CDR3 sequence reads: CASTLGRQAYEQYF. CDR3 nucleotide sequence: TGTGCCAGCACCCTGGGTCGACAAGCCTACGAGCAGTACTTC. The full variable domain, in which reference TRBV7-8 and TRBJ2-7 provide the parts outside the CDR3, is GAGVSQSPRYKVAKRGQDVALRCDPISGHVSLFWYQQALGQGPEFLTYFQNEAQLDKSGLPSDRFFAERPEGSVSTLKIQRTQQEDSAVYLCASTLGRQAYEQYFGPGTRLTVT.

CDR3 DNA: TGTGCCGTGCACGGAAGCTCTGGAAACACCATATATTTT. This encodes CAVHGSSGNTIYF. The chain combines TRBV6-1 with TRBJ1-3, with no clear D. Trimming cost V 11 bases and J 0 bases, with 11 bases left between them. The germline CDR1 and CDR2 sequences are MNHNS and SASEGT. The CDR3 is 13 amino acids.

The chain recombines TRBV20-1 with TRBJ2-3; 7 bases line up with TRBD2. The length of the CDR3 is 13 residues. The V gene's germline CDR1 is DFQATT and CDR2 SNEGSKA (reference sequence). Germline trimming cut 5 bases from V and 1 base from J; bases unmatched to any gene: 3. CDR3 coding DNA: TGCAGTGCTCCTACTAGCGGCACAGATACGCAGTATTTT. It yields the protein CSAPTSGTDTQYF.

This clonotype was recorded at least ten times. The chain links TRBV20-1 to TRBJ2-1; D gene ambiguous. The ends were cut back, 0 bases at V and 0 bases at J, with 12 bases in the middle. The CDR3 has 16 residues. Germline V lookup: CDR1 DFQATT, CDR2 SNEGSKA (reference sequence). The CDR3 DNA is TGCAGTGCTAGAGATTTAGGGATTACCTCCTACAATGAGCAGTTCTTC. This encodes CSARDLGITSYNEQFF.

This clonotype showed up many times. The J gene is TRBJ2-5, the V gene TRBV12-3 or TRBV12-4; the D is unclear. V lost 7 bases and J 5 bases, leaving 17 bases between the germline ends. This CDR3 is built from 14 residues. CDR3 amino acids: CASTLDPSLETQYF. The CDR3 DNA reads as TGTGCCAGCACTCTCGACCCTTCCTTGGAGACCCAGTACTTC.

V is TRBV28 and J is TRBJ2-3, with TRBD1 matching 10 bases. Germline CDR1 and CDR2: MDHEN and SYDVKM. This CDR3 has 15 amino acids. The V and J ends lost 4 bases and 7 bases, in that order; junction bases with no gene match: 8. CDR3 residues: CASSSPGQGRNTQYF. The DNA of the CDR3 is TGTGCCAGCAGTTCCCCGGGACAGGGGAGGAATACGCAGTATTTT. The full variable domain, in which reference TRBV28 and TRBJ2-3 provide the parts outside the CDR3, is DVKVTQSSRYLVKRTGEKVFLECVQDMDHENMFWYRQDPGLGLRLIYFSYDVKMKEKGDIPEGYSVSREKKERFSLILESASTNQTSMYLCASSSPGQGRNTQYFGPGTRLTVL.

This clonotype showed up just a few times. CDR3 region: CASSYGAGYGYTF. DNA of the CDR3: TGTGCCAGCAGTTACGGGGCAGGGTATGGCTACACCTTC. The chain has TRBV6-6 and TRBJ1-2, with D possibly matching TRBD1 (5 bases). The CDR3 covers 13 residues. With 2 bases removed from V and 5 bases from J, the gap between germline ends came to 9 bases. Germline V gene lookup returns CDR1 MNHNY and CDR2 SVGAGI (reference sequence).

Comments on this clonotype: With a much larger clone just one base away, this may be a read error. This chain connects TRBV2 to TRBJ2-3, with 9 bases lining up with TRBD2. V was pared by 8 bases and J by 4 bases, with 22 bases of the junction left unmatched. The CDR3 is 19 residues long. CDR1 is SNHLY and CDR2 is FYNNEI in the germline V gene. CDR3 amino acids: CASCFVSLISGSRADTQYF. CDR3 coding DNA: TGTGCCAGCTGTTTCGTCTCGTTGATTAGCGGGAGTCGGGCAGATACGCAGTATTTT.

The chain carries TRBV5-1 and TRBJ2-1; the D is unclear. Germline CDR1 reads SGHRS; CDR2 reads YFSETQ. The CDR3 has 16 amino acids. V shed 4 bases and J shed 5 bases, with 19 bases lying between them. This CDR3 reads CASSPGRTNFHNEQFF. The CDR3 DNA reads TGCGCCAGCAGCCCTGGGCGGACCAACTTCCACAATGAGCAGTTCTTC.

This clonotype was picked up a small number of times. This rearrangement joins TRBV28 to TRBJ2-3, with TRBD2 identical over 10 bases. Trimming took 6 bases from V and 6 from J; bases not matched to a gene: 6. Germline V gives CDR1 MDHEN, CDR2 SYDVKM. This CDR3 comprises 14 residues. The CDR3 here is CASRLAGGPDTQYF. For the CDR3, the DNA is TGTGCCAGCAGATTAGCGGGAGGTCCGGATACGCAGTATTTT.